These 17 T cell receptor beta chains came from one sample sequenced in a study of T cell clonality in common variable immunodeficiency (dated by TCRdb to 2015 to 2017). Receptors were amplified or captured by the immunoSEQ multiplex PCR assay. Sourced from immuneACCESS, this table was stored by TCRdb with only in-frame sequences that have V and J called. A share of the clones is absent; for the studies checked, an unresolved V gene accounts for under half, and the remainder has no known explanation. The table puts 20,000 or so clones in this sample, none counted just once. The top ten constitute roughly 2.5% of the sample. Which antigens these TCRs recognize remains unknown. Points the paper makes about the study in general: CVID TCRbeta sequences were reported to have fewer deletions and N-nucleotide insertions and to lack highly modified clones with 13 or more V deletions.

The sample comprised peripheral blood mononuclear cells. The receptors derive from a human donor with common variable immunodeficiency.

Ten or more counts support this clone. Partial CDR3 DNA: TGTGCCAGCAGCCCCGACAGGGCGAATGAAAAA. This gives the protein CASSPDRANEK. The whole CDR3 is CASSPDRANEKLFF. This chain links TRBV7-2 with TRBJ1-4; 7 bases agree with TRBD1. With the read ending 3 residues before the CDR3 end, the germline J gene is used to fill in that end. The CDR3 consists of 14 residues. J gave up 5 bases and V 5 bases, and 5 bases lay outside the gene matches. Germline V CDR1 and CDR2: SGHTA, FQGNSA.

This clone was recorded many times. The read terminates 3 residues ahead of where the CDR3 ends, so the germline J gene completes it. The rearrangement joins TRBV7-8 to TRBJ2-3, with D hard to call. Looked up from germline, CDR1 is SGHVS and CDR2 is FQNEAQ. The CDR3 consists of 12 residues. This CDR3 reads CASSLEVSPQYF. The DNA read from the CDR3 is TGTGCCAGCAGCTTAGAGGTCTCCCCG.

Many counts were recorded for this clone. CDR3 in amino acids: CASRRSGTGRNEQFF. The CDR3 bases that were read are TGTGCCAGCAGACGCTCCGGGACAGGGAGGAATGAG. V gene TRBV12-3 or TRBV12-4 combines with J gene TRBJ2-1, with TRBD1 identical over 9 bases. The CDR3 goes on 3 residues after the read ends, and that part is filled in from the germline J gene. V gave up 6 bases and J gave up 7 bases; unmatched junction bases: 10. The CDR3 contains 15 residues.

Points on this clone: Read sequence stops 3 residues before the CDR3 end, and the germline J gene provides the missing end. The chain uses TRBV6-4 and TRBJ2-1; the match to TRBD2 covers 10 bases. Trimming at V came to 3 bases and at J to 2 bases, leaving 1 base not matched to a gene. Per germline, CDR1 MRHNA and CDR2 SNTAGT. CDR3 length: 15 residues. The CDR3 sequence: CASSEGTSAYNEQFF. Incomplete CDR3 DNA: TGTGCCAGCAGTGAAGGGACTAGCGCCTACAATGAG.

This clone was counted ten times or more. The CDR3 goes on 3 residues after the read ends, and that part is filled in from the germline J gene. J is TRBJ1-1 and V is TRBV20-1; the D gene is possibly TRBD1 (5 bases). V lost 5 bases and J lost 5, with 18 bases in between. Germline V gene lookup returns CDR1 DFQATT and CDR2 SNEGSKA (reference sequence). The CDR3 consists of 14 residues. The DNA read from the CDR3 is TGCAGTGCTCCCCGGTCCGGGGGAGGGACTGAA. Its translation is CSAPRSGGGTE. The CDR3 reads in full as CSAPRSGGGTEAFF.

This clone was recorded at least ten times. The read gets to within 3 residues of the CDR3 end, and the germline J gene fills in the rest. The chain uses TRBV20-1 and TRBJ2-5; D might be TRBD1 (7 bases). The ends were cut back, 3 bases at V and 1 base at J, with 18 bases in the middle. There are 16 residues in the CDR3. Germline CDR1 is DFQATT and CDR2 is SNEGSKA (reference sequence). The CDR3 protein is CSARSGGLFRQETQYF. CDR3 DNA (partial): TGCAGTGCTAGGTCAGGGGGACTCTTCCGCCAAGAGACC.

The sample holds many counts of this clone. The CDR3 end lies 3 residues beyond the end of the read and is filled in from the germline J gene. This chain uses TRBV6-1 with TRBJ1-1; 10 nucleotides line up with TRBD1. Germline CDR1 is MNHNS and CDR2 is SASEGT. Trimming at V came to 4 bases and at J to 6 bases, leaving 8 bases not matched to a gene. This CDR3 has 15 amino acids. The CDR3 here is CASSGRDRGSPEAFF. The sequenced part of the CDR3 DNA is TGTGCCAGCAGTGGACGGGACAGGGGAAGCCCTGAA.

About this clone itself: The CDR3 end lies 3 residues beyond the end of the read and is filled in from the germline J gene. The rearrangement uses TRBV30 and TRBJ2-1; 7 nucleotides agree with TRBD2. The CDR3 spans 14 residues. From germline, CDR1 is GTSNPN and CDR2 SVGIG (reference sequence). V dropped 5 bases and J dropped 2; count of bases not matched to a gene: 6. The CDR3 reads CAWLRAGAYNEQFF. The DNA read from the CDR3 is TGTGCCTGGCTACGGGCGGGGGCCTACAATGAG.

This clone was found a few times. CDR3 protein: CASSRLAGETQYF. The sequenced part of the CDR3 DNA is TGTGCCAGCAGCCGACTAGCGGGAGAGACC. The chain couples TRBV11-3 to TRBJ2-5; the match to TRBD2 covers 10 bases. The read terminates 3 residues ahead of where the CDR3 ends, so the germline J gene completes it. The V gene's germline CDR1 is SGHNT and CDR2 YENEEA. The CDR3 covers 13 residues. Unmatched junction bases numbered 1, after V lost 5 bases and J lost 4 bases. The full variable domain, completed using reference TRBV11-3 and TRBJ2-5, is EAGVVQSPRYKIIEKKQPVAFWCNPISGHNTLYWYLQNLGQGPELLIRYENEEAVDDSQLPKDRFSAERLKGVDSTLKIQPAELGDSAVYLCASSRLAGETQYFGPGTRLLVL.

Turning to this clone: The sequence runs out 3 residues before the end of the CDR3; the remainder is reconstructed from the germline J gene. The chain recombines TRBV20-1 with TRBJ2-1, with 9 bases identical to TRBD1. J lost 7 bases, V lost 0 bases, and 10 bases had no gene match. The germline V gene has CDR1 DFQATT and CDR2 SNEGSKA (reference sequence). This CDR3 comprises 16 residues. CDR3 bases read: TGCAGTGCTAGAGACCCCCCGCCGGGGACAGGGAATGAG. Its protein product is CSARDPPPGTGNE. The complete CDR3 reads CSARDPPPGTGNEQFF.

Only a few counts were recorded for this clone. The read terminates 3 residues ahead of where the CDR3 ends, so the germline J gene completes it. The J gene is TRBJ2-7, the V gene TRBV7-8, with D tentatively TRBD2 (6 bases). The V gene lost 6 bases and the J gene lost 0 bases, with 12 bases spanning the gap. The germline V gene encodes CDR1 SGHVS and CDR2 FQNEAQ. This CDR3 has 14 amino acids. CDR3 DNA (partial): TGTGCCAGCAGGCGGGATACCAGCTCCTACGAG. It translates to CASRRDTSSYE. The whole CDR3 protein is CASRRDTSSYEQYF.

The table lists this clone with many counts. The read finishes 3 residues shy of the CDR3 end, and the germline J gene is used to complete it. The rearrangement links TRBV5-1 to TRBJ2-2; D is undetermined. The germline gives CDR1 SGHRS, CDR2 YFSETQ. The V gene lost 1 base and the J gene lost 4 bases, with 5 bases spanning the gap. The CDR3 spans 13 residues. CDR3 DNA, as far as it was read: TGCGCCAGCAGCTTGAGCGTCACCGGGGAG. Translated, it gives CASSLSVTGE. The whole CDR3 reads CASSLSVTGELFF. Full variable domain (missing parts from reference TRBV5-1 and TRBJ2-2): KAGVTQTPRYLIKTRGQQVTLSCSPISGHRSVSWYQQTPGQGLQFLFEYFSETQRNKGNFPGRFSGRQFSNSRSEMNVSTLELGDSALYLCASSLSVTGELFFGEGSRLTVL.

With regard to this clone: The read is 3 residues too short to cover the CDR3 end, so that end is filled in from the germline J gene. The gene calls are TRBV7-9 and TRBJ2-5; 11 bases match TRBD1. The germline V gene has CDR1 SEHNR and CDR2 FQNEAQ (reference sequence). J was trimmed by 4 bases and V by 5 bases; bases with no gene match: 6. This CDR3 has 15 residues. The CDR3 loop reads CASSLGTGGIETQYF. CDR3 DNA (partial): TGTGCCAGCAGCCTCGGGACAGGGGGGATAGAGACC.

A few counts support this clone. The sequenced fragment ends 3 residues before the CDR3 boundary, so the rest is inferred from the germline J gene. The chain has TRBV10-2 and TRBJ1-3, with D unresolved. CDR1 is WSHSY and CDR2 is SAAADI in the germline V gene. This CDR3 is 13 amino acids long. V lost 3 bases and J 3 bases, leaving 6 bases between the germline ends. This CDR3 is CASSENSGNTIYF. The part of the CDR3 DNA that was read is TGCGCCAGCAGTGAAAACAGTGGAAACACC.

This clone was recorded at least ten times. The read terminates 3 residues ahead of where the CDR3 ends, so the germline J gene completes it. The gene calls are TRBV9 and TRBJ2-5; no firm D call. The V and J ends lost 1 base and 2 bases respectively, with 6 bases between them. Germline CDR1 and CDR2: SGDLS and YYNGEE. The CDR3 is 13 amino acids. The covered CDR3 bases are TGTGCCAGCAGCGTACCCCCTCAAGAGACC. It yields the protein CASSVPPQET. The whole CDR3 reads CASSVPPQETQYF.

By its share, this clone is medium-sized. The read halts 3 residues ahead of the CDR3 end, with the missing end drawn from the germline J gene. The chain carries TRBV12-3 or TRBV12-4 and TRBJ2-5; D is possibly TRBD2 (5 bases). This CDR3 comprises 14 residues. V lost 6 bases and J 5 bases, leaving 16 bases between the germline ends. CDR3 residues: CASSQPGTGETQYF. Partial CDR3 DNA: TGTGCCAGCAGCCAACCGGGAACGGGGGAGACC.

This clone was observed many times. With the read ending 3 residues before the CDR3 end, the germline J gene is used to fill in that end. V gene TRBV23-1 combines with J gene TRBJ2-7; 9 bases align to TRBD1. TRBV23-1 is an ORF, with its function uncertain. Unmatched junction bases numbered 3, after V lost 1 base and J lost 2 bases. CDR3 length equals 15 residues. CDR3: CASSQCRDRAYEQYF. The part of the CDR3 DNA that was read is TGCGCCAGCAGTCAATGCCGGGACAGGGCCTACGAG.